This T cell receptor (beta chain) originates from a study of a mutant IDH1 vaccine in newly diagnosed glioma. Using immunoSEQ multiplex PCR, the repertoire was profiled, and TCRdb retains in-frame clones only, with some absent. The sample contains about 35,000 clones, 80% of which appear only once. Looked up from germline, CDR1 is SGHVS and CDR2 is FQNEAQ. The CDR3 totals 15 residues. V was clipped by 1 base and J by 1 base, with 7 bases between them. The time point here: week 11, during vaccination. The vaccine gave 300 ug of a 20-mer mutant IDH1 peptide subcutaneously per dose. For this clone: Its antigen is not identified.

The V and J genes are TRBV7-8 and TRBJ2-2; D remains ambiguous. The sample in question was peripheral blood mononuclear cells (PBMCs), obtained from a glioma patient whose treatment included an IDH1 peptide vaccine. The source of this sequence is a woman in her thirties with glioma. Some clones in this sample may be carry-over from other donors' samples. CDR3 protein: CASSLDRGNTGELFF. CDR3 in DNA: TGTGCCAGCAGCTTAGACAGAGGGAACACCGGGGAGCTGTTTTTT.